What follows are 3 T cell receptor beta chains derived from one specimen sequenced in a study of radiation and T cells in renal cell carcinoma. Only in-frame clones appear in the TCRdb table, and some are missing; sequencing was by immunoSEQ multiplex PCR. The table includes under 11,000 clones, around 50% detected once. Treatment reported: treatment-naive control, cytoreductive nephrectomy. The sequences come from tumor tissue, collected from a patient whose treatment was nephrectomy without radiotherapy. Receptor source: a man aged 35 to 55 with renal cell carcinoma.

The rearrangement links TRBV7-9 to TRBJ1-4, with 7 bases lining up with TRBD1. The CDR3 runs 14 residues. Germline CDR1 SEHNR, CDR2 FQNEAQ (reference sequence). Trimming cost V 6 bases and J 6 bases; bases outside gene matches: 7. The DNA of the CDR3 is TGTGCCAGCAGACAAGGGGGCGGAGATGAAAAACTGTTTTTT. This encodes CASRQGGGDEKLFF.

This clone was detected only a few times. The rearrangement joins TRBV6-5 to TRBJ1-1, with a weak D call TRBD1 (5 bases). CDR1 and CDR2 from the germline V gene are MNHEY and SVGAGI. V lost 6 bases and J 4 bases, leaving 12 bases between the germline ends. This CDR3 contains 13 residues. As DNA, the CDR3 is TGTGCCAGCAGCTTAAGACAGTCCACTGAAGCTTTCTTT. Translating gives CASSLRQSTEAFF.

The chain links TRBV11-2 to TRBJ2-7, with a tentative D call TRBD2 (6 bases). The germline V and J ends were trimmed by 5 bases and 0 bases, with 11 bases remaining between them. This CDR3 contains 14 residues. Germline CDR1 reads SGHAT; CDR2 reads FQNNGV. CDR3 nucleotide sequence: TGTGCCAGCAGCGAAGCGGGCATCTCCTACGAGCAGTACTTC. It translates to CASSEAGISYEQYF.